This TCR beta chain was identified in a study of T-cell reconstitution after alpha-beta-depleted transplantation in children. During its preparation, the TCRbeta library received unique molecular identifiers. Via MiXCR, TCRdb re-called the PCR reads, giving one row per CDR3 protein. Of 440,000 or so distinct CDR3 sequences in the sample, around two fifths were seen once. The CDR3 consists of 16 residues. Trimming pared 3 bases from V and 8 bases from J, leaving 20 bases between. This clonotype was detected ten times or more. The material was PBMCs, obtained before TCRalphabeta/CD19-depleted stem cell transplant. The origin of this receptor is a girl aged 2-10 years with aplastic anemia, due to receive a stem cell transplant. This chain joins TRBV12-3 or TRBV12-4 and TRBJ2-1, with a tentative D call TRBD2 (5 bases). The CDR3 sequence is CASSFVTTPLEDEQFF. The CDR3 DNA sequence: TGTGCCAGCAGTTTTGTGACTACCCCCTTAGAGGATGAGCAGTTCTTC.